This passage covers 13 T cell receptor beta chains from one sample sequenced in a study of CD8+ T cells in alopecia areata. Following RNA extraction, reverse transcription yielded cDNA that acted as the sequencing template. Here immunoSEQ multiplex PCR was the method, and the copy in TCRdb shows in-frame clones only, minus some. This table has roughly 20,000 clones, under 75% appearing once. Those with alopecia areata gave lesional scalp punch biopsies and peripheral blood. Sequencing used skin, obtained at week 0. These receptors came from a human donor with alopecia areata.

V and J are TRBV19 and TRBJ2-5; D not certain. The CDR3 has 14 residues. Trimming shortened V by 5 bases and J by 4 bases, and 14 bases separated the two germline ends. CDR1 is LNHDA, CDR2 SQIVND, per germline (reference sequence). The CDR3 sequence: CASSRAYSPETQYF. In DNA, the CDR3 is TGTGCCAGTAGTCGCGCCTACAGCCCAGAGACCCAGTACTTC.

The rearrangement uses TRBV12-5 and TRBJ2-7; TRBD1 aligns across 10 bases. Germline V lookup: CDR1 LGHNT, CDR2 FRNRAP. The CDR3 consists of 17 residues. V was clipped by 1 base and J by 2 bases; unmatched bases: 8. Written as DNA, the CDR3 is TGTGCTAGTGGTTTGGCCCTTGGACAGGGGGTCCCCTACGAGCAGTACTTC. It encodes CASGLALGQGVPYEQYF.

The chain uses TRBV2 and TRBJ2-5; 8 bases are a match to TRBD2. V was clipped by 8 bases and J by 5 bases; unmatched bases: 4. The CDR3 consists of 12 residues. Germline loops: CDR1 SNHLY, CDR2 FYNNEI. CDR3 nucleotide sequence: TGTGCCAGCCGAGGCGGGGGGGAGACCCAGTACTTC. It specifies CASRGGGETQYF.

This clone was found a few times. This specimen includes other DNA sequences encoding the same CDR3. J is TRBJ1-1 and V is TRBV5-4, with unresolved D. From germline, CDR1 is SGHNT and CDR2 YYREEE (reference sequence). V gave up 1 base and J gave up 0 bases, with 7 bases separating them. This CDR3 spans 14 amino acids. For the CDR3, the DNA is TGTGCCAGCAGCTTGAGTAGCTTGAACACTGAAGCTTTCTTT. This codes for CASSLSSLNTEAFF.

The CDR3: CASSLVSVRAETQYF. The CDR3 bases are TGCGCCAGCAGCTTGGTGTCCGTAAGAGCGGAGACCCAGTACTTC. The chain is built from TRBV5-1 and TRBJ2-5; no reliable D call. The germline CDR1 and CDR2 sequences are SGHRS and YFSETQ. Trimming shortened V by 0 bases and J by 5 bases, and 14 bases separated the two germline ends. The CDR3 totals 15 residues.

The chain couples TRBV6-4 to TRBJ1-6; a possible D gene is TRBD1 (6 bases). V was clipped by 5 bases and J by 8 bases, with 16 bases between them. This CDR3 comprises 15 residues. Per the germline V gene, CDR1 is MRHNA and CDR2 is SNTAGT. The DNA for the CDR3 is TGTGCCAGCAGTCAAACGGACAGCGGACATTCACCCCTCCACTTT. It codes for CASSQTDSGHSPLHF.

The CDR3 loop is CASSEPGLGRNEQFF. The DNA for the CDR3 is TGTGCCAGCAGTGAACCGGGACTAGGGAGAAATGAGCAGTTCTTC. The chain recombines TRBV25-1 with TRBJ2-1; TRBD2 matches 8 bases. Germline CDR1 reads MGHDK; CDR2 reads SYGVNS. Trimming removed 2 bases from V and 7 bases from J; junction bases left unmatched: 7. CDR3 length equals 15 residues.

The chain is built from TRBV7-2 and TRBJ2-2; D not certain. Between the trimmed V and J ends, which lost 1 base and 13 bases, there was a span of 10 bases. The CDR3 spans 12 residues. Germline values: CDR1 SGHTA, CDR2 FQGNSA. CDR3 loop: CASSLGARALFF. DNA for the CDR3: TGTGCCAGCAGCTTAGGGGCTCGTGCGCTGTTTTTT.

The rearrangement links TRBV2 to TRBJ1-1; D is unclear. The CDR3 is 11 amino acids. V was pared by 10 bases and J by 4 bases, with 10 bases between. In germline, CDR1 is SNHLY, CDR2 FYNNEI. CDR3 in amino acids: CATPLGTEAFF. CDR3 nucleotide sequence: TGTGCCACCCCGTTAGGCACTGAAGCTTTCTTT.

The chain recombines TRBV7-9 with TRBJ2-3; tentative D call: TRBD1 (5 bases). CDR1 SEHNR and CDR2 FQNEAQ come from the germline V gene (reference sequence). V lost 2 bases and J 1 base, leaving 7 bases between the germline ends. The length of the CDR3 is 14 residues. The CDR3 sequence is CASSLLGGTDTQYF. The CDR3 bases are TGTGCCAGCAGCTTATTAGGGGGCACAGATACGCAGTATTTT.

There are a few counts of this clone. J is TRBJ1-3 and V is TRBV7-8; 8 positions match TRBD1. The J segment lost 0 bases and the V segment lost 5 bases, leaving 6 bases of the junction unmatched. This CDR3 is built from 16 residues. Germline CDR1 reads SGHVS; CDR2 reads FQNEAQ. Written as DNA, the CDR3 is TGTGCCAGCAGCACAGGACAGGGAAGCTCTGGAAACACCATATATTTT. Amino acids: CASSTGQGSSGNTIYF.

This clone showed up just a few times. The chain carries TRBV10-2 and TRBJ2-1, with 7 nucleotides matching TRBD1. V was pared by 0 bases and J by 9 bases, with 11 bases of the junction left unmatched. Germline loops: CDR1 WSHSY, CDR2 SAAADI. This CDR3 has 16 amino acids. The CDR3 DNA reads TGCGCCAGCAGTGAGTCAGGGGGCGCGGATATGGGTGAGCAGTTCTTC. Translated: CASSESGGADMGEQFF.

This CDR3 reads CASSQGRDPYSPLHF. For the CDR3, the DNA is TGCGCCAGCAGCCAAGGGAGGGACCCATATTCACCCCTCCACTTT. This chain uses TRBV4-3 with TRBJ1-6; D may be TRBD1 (5 bases). Trimming removed 1 base at V and 8 bases at J, with 12 bases between. Germline CDR1 reads LGHNA; CDR2 reads YSLEER. This CDR3 comprises 15 residues.